The source of this T cell receptor (beta chain) is a study of blood T cell repertoires in COVID-19. Study-wide context: The samples span acute and convalescent COVID-19 from the United States, Italy and Spain. PBMCs, B-cell-depleted T cells, or T cells provided the cDNA or gDNA that made up the material.

This CDR3 spans 13 amino acids. CDR1 is MDHEN, CDR2 SYDVKM, per germline. V shed 8 bases and J shed 1 base, with 8 bases lying between them. Authors' data handling: For nucleated cells, counts were estimated from reference gene primer amplification. The protocol was immunoSEQ multiplex PCR, while the TCRdb copy is restricted to in-frame clones and leaves out a portion. The V and J calls and clone size come from that table; D and trimming were worked out from the DNA. In the table there are some 250,000 clones, 80% to 85% of which are singletons. This clone turned up a few times. Sequencing used peripheral blood. This sequence originates from a man between 60 and 75 years old with acute or convalescent COVID-19. This sequence joins TRBV28 and TRBJ1-4; the D is unclear. CDR3 nucleotide sequence: TGTGCCAGCCTCCCGGGAACTAATGAAAAACTGTTTTTT. It codes for CASLPGTNEKLFF.